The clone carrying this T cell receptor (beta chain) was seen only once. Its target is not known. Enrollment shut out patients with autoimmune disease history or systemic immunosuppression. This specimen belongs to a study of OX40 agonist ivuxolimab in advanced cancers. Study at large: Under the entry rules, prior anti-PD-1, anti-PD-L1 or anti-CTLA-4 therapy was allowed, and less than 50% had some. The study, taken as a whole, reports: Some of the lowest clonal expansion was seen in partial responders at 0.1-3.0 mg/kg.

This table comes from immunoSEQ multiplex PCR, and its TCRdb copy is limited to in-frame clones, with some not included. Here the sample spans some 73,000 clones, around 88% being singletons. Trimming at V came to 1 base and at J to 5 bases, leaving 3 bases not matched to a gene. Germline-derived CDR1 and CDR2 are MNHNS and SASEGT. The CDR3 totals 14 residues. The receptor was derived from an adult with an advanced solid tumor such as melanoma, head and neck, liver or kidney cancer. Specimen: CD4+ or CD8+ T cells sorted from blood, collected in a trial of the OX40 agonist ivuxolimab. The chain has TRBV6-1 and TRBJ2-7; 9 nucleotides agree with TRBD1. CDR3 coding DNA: TGTGCCAGCAGTGAAGGACAGGGGGTGGACGAGCAGTACTTC. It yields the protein CASSEGQGVDEQYF.